A selection of T cell receptor beta chains follows, all from one sample in a study of T cells in tuberculosis. TCRdb's copy holds only in-frame clones and misses some; the assay was immunoSEQ multiplex PCR. Of roughly 44,000 clones in the sample, 90% to 95% were seen once. The sample taken for sequencing was PBMCs. These receptors were collected from a donor between 10 and 29 years old with latent tuberculosis or without tuberculosis infection. The CDR3 runs from the conserved cysteine through the conserved F or W.

J | V | CDR3
TRBJ1-5 | TRBV4-2 | CASSPGDQPQHF
TRBJ1-6 | TRBV11-2 | CASSWDRNNSPLHF
TRBJ1-1 | TRBV27 | CASSLGQGAEAFF
TRBJ1-1 | TRBV25-1 | CASSEYWSNTEAFF
TRBJ2-7 | TRBV21-1 | CASSKAGEGNRSSYEQYF
TRBJ1-6 | TRBV7-2 | CASSPRQGVGSPLHF
TRBJ2-7 | TRBV6-5 | CASRSLAIPNYEQYF
TRBJ1-5 | TRBV2 | CASSVMTQGGQPQHF
TRBJ2-7 | TRBV14 | CASSQTGEAYEQYF
TRBJ2-1 | TRBV9 | CASSAAYNEQFF
TRBJ1-6 | TRBV4-1 | CASSQEQGGSSPLHF
TRBJ1-3 | TRBV5-6 | CASSLWTSTSGNTIYF
TRBJ1-1 | TRBV5-6 | CASSPKDRVQTEAFF
TRBJ2-7 | TRBV9 | CASSIGTSPGEQYF